One and the same sample provided the 8 T cell receptor beta chains below, sequenced in a study of cytomegalovirus exposure and HLA in healthy donors. PCR involved 60 Vbeta and 13 Jbeta primers. Repertoires were generated with immunoSEQ multiplex PCR, while TCRdb's copy carries only in-frame clones and drops some. This sample's table has 100,000 or so clones. Specimen: PBMCs. The receptors originated from a man aged 45-60 years in good health and CMV-seronegative.

This chain uses TRBV2 with TRBJ2-7, with a weak D call TRBD2 (5 bases). The CDR3 runs 13 residues. V dropped 6 bases and J dropped 6 bases, with 15 bases sitting between them. Germline CDR1 is SNHLY and CDR2 is FYNNEI. CDR3 coding DNA: TGTGCCAGCAGGGAGACATTCGGGATCGAGCAGTACTTC. Encoded protein: CASRETFGIEQYF.

This chain links TRBV14 with TRBJ2-2; D not resolved. The CDR3 runs 13 residues. CDR1 and CDR2 from the germline V gene are SGHDN and FVKESK. V lost 0 bases and J lost 9, with 8 bases in between. CDR3 DNA: TGTGCCAGCAGCCAAGATCCATTCCGGGAGCTGTTTTTT. This codes for CASSQDPFRELFF.

The CDR3 DNA reads TGCGCCAGCAGCCAAGAGAGCAGGGGCTTGGCAAAACTGTTTTTT. It specifies CASSQESRGLAKLFF. The genes are TRBV4-3 and TRBJ1-4, with a weak D call TRBD1 (6 bases). The CDR3 has 15 amino acids. Germline assignment: CDR1 LGHNA and CDR2 YSLEER. The V end was cut by 0 bases, the J end by 10 bases, with 15 bases between.

This chain connects TRBV6-5 to TRBJ1-2; possibly TRBD1 for D (6 bases). Trimming shortened V by 9 bases and J by 4 bases, and 18 bases separated the two germline ends. The length of the CDR3 is 14 residues. CDR1 and CDR2 from the germline V gene are MNHEY and SVGAGI. The CDR3 loop reads CASWGTGTFYGYTF. CDR3 coding DNA: TGTGCCAGTTGGGGAACCGGGACATTCTATGGCTACACCTTC.

The chain joins TRBV6-1 to TRBJ1-3; the D is unclear. The germline gives CDR1 MNHNS, CDR2 SASEGT. Trimming left V 2 bases short and J 4 bases short, with 15 bases between. The CDR3 length is 16 residues. Here the CDR3 DNA reads TGTGCCAGCAGTGAATGGGAGGGTCGGGAAGGAAACACCATATATTTT. Translation gives CASSEWEGREGNTIYF.

The chain links TRBV10-3 to TRBJ1-3, with a possible D match to TRBD1 (6 bases). Trimming shortened V by 4 bases and J by 0 bases, and 13 bases separated the two germline ends. Germline CDR1 is ENHRY and CDR2 is SYGVKD. The CDR3 loop spans 16 amino acids. CDR3 loop: CAISVSGASSGNTIYF. The CDR3 DNA sequence: TGTGCCATCAGTGTGTCAGGGGCCAGCTCTGGAAACACCATATATTTT.

The rearrangement uses TRBV9 and TRBJ1-1, with a weak D call TRBD1 (6 bases). The V gene lost 6 bases and the J gene lost 7 bases, with 16 bases spanning the gap. The CDR3 runs 13 residues. Germline V CDR1 and CDR2: SGDLS, YYNGEE. CDR3 in amino acids: CASTLGGAGEAFF. CDR3 DNA: TGTGCCAGCACTCTTGGGGGGGCGGGTGAAGCTTTCTTT. The full variable domain, completed using reference TRBV9 and TRBJ1-1, is DSGVTQTPKHLITATGQRVTLRCSPRSGDLSVYWYQQSLDQGLQFLIQYYNGEERAKGNILERFSAQQFPDLHSELNLSSLELGDSALYFCASTLGGAGEAFFGQGTRLTVV.

The chain recombines TRBV6-1 with TRBJ1-2, with TRBD1 matching 9 bases. This CDR3 comprises 16 residues. The germline gives CDR1 MNHNS, CDR2 SASEGT. J gave up 3 bases and V 3 bases, and 8 bases lay outside the gene matches. Here the CDR3 DNA reads TGTGCCAGCAGTGATAGGGAGGGACAGGGTGACTATGGCTACACCTTC. Translation gives CASSDREGQGDYGYTF.